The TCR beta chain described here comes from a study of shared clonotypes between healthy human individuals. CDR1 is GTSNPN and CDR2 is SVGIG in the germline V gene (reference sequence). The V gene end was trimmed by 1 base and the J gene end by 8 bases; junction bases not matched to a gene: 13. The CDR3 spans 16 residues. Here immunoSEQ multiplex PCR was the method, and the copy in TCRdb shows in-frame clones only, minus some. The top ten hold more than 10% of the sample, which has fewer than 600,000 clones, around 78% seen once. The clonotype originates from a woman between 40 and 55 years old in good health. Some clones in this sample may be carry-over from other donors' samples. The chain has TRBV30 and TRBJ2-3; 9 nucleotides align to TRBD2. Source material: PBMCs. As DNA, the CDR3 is TGTGCCTGGAGTGGAGGTAGCGGGAGTGGTTTGGCTACGCAGTATTTT. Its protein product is CAWSGGSGSGLATQYF.